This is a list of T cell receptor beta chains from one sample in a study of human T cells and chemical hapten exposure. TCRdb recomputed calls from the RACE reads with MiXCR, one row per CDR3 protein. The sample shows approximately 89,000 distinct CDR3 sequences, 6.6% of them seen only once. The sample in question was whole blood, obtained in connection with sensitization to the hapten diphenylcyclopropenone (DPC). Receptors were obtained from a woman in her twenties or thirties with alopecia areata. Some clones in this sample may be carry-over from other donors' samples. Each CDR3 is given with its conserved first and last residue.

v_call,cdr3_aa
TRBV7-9,CASSSAGPREEQYF
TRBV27,CASSTRTGENTEAFF
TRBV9,CASSEYRGTDTQYF
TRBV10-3,CAISYSGGIIQETQYF
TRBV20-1,CSALPTTGANSPLHF
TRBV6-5,CASSPSRGRSRAEAFF
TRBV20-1,CSASDRVTYNEQFF
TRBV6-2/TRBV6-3,CASTKTPPLWNEQFF
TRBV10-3,CAISGGTSGGLSDEQFF
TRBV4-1,CASSLGESQYGYTF
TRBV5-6,CASSWTGAKNTEAFF
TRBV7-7,CASSLIRQATHYGYTF
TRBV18,CASSPKDRGTAEAFF
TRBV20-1,CSARDQGTGTYEQYF
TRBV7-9,CASSSADFTNTEAFF
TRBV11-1,CASSITYSGTEAFF
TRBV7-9,CASSLDLYNEQFF
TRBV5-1,CASREEWYPYGYTF
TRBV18,CASSPRQPETQYF
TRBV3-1,CASSQNLAAPSLFF
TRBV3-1,CASSQVLTTRWGYTF
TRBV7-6,CASSSTPQGLNTEAFF
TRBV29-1,CSLIVGTEAFF
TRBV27,CASRREGRGASDTQYF
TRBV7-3,CASSLPLAGLVSRQFF
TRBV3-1,CASSQYDRYYGYTF
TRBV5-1,CASSPIRVANTGELFF
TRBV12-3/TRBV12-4,CASTFRGQAFMNTEAFF
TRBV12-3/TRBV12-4,CASSLDTGGSQPQHF
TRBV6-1,CASNGGPRAGELFF
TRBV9,CASSVGARGTDTQYF
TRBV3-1,CASSQQSGNYNEQFF